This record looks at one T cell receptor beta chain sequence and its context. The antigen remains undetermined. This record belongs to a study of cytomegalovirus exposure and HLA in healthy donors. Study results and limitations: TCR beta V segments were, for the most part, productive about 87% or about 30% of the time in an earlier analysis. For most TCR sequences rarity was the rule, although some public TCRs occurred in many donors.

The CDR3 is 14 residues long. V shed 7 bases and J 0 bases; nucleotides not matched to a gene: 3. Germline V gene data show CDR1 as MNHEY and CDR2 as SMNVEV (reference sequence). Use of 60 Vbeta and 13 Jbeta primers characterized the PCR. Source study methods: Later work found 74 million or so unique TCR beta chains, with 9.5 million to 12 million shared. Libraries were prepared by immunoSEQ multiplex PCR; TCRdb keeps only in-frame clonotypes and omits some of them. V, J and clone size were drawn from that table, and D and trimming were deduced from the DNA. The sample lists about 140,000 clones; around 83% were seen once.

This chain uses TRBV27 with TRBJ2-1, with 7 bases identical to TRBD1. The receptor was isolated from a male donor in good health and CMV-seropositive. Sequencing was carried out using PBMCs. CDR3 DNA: TGTGCCAGCACCTGGGACAGCTCCTACAATGAGCAGTTCTTC. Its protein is CASTWDSSYNEQFF.